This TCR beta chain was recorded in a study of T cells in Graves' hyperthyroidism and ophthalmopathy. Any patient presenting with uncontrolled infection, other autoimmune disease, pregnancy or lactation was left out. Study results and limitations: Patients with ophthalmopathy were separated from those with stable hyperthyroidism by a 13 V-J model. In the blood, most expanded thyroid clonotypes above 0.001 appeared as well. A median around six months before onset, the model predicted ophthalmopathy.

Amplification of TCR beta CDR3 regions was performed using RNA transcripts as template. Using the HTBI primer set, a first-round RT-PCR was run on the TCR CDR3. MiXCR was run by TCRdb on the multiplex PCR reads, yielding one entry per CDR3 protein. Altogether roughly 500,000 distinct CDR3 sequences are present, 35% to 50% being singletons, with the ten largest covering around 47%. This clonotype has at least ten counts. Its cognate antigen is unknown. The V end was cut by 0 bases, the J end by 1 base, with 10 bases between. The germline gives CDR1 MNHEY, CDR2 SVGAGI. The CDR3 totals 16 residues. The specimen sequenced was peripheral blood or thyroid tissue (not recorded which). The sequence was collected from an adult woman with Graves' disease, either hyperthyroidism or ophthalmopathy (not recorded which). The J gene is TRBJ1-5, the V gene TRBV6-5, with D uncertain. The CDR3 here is CASSYSFRTSNQPQHF. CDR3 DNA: TGTGCCAGCAGTTACTCCTTTCGTACGAGCAATCAGCCCCAGCATTTT.